The 14 T cell receptor beta chains below were found in one sample sequenced in a study of blood T cell repertoires in COVID-19. Profiled with immunoSEQ multiplex PCR; TCRdb holds only in-frame clones, not every one. The sample includes 200,000 to 300,000 clones, just under 85% of them seen just once. Sequencing was performed on peripheral blood. The receptors derive from a woman aged 60-75 years with active or convalescent COVID-19.

The chain links TRBV7-3 to TRBJ2-7; 10 nucleotides agree with TRBD1. The CDR3 is 13 residues long. The ends lost 5 bases at V and 5 bases at J; junction bases unmatched: 3. CDR1 is SGHTA and CDR2 is FQGTGA in the germline V gene. The CDR3 coding sequence is TGTGCCAGCAGCATCGGGACAGGGGACGAGCAGTACTTC. Its protein product is CASSIGTGDEQYF.

This sequence joins TRBV10-2 and TRBJ2-7, with 11 bases lining up with TRBD1. Trimming cost V 4 bases and J 7 bases; bases outside gene matches: 9. Germline V gene data show CDR1 as WSHSY and CDR2 as SAAADI. This CDR3 comprises 15 residues. The CDR3 loop reads CASSVLGQGVGEQYV. The CDR3 DNA reads TGCGCCAGCAGTGTCCTGGGACAGGGGGTGGGAGAGCAGTACGTC.

The gene calls are TRBV11-1 and TRBJ2-1, with 7 bases that match TRBD2. V lost 8 bases to trimming and J lost 0 bases; unmatched junction nucleotides: 7. Germline V lookup: CDR1 SGHAT, CDR2 FQDESV (reference sequence). CDR3 length equals 15 residues. CDR3 nucleotides: TGTGCCAGCGGAGTAGCGGGTGTCTCCTACAATGAGCAGTTCTTC. Its protein product is CASGVAGVSYNEQFF.

The chain links TRBV27 to TRBJ2-2, with TRBD1 matching 8 bases. The CDR3 loop spans 15 amino acids. The germline V gene has CDR1 MNHEY and CDR2 SMNVEV (reference sequence). V lost 4 bases, J lost 3 bases, and 4 bases stayed unmatched. The CDR3 loop is CASSSYRGDTGELFF. As DNA, the CDR3 is TGTGCCAGCAGTTCGTACAGGGGGGACACCGGGGAGCTGTTTTTT.

This clone was seen a single time. This chain links TRBV7-8 with TRBJ2-2; D is possibly TRBD2 (6 bases). The CDR3 loop spans 15 amino acids. CDR1 and CDR2 from the germline V gene are SGHVS and FQNEAQ. V lost 6 bases to trimming and J lost 3 bases, with 14 bases between them. The DNA for the CDR3 is TGTGCCAGCAGACCGGGACTGAGTTACACCGGGGAGCTGTTTTTT. It codes for CASRPGLSYTGELFF.

The rearrangement links TRBV19 to TRBJ2-2, with TRBD2 matching over 8 bases. Germline-derived CDR1 and CDR2 are LNHDA and SQIVND (reference sequence). The CDR3 contains 15 residues. The V gene end was trimmed by 4 bases and the J gene end by 4 bases; junction bases not matched to a gene: 5. The CDR3 coding sequence is TGTGCCAGTAGTACCGCCGGGGGGGGCACCGGGGAGCTGTTTTTT. It translates to CASSTAGGGTGELFF.

The CDR3 loop reads CASSGGGVAGETYEQYF. CDR3 DNA sequence: TGTGCCAGTAGTGGGGGGGGCGTAGCGGGAGAGACCTACGAGCAGTACTTC. The rearrangement links TRBV19 to TRBJ2-7, with TRBD2 identical over 9 bases. Trimming took 5 bases from V and 2 from J; bases not matched to a gene: 13. CDR1 LNHDA and CDR2 SQIVND come from the germline V gene (reference sequence). CDR3 size: 17 residues.

The chain joins TRBV11-2 to TRBJ2-1, with D maybe TRBD1 (6 bases). In germline, CDR1 is SGHAT, CDR2 FQNNGV. V was shortened by 5 bases and J by 6 bases, with 17 bases between the two germline ends. The CDR3 runs to 15 residues. The CDR3 sequence: CASSRNRVIRNEQFF. The CDR3 coding sequence is TGTGCCAGCAGCCGGAACAGGGTAATACGCAATGAGCAGTTCTTC.

The chain employs TRBV10-3 and TRBJ1-2; D is possibly TRBD1 (5 bases). Germline V gene sequence: CDR1 ENHRY, CDR2 SYGVKD. The V end was cut by 0 bases, the J end by 7 bases, with 15 bases between. The length of the CDR3 is 15 residues. CDR3 coding DNA: TGTGCCATCAGTGAGTCCCAGGAGGGGCTCGGTGGCTACACCTTC. Translated: CAISESQEGLGGYTF.

This clone was found a few times. The chain couples TRBV6-5 to TRBJ2-3, with 9 positions matching TRBD2. Germline V CDR1 and CDR2: MNHEY, SVGAGI. The trim removed 11 bases at V and 1 base at J, leaving 7 bases unmatched. The CDR3 is 14 residues long. The chain's CDR3 is CASRIAGGTDTQYF. The CDR3 nucleotides read TGTGCCTCCAGGATAGCGGGGGGCACAGATACGCAGTATTTT.

This chain joins TRBV6-1 and TRBJ2-3; 13 nucleotides agree with TRBD2. CDR3 length: 16 residues. Germline V gene sequence: CDR1 MNHNS, CDR2 SASEGT. V lost 4 bases to trimming and J lost 3 bases; unmatched junction nucleotides: 4. CDR3 coding DNA: TGTGCCAGCAGTGTCAGGACTAGCGGGAGAACAGATACGCAGTATTTT. It yields the protein CASSVRTSGRTDTQYF.

The chain combines TRBV9 with TRBJ2-2; D is unclear. V lost 3 bases, J lost 6 bases, and 6 bases lay in between. The germline CDR1 and CDR2 sequences are SGDLS and YYNGEE. The CDR3 has 12 amino acids. The CDR3 nucleotides are TGTGCCAGCAGCGAGCCGTCCGGGGAGCTGTTTTTT. Its protein is CASSEPSGELFF.

CDR3 in amino acids: CASSTGGLKNIQYF. DNA of the CDR3: TGTGCCAGCAGCACGGGAGGACTAAAAAACATTCAGTACTTC. V is TRBV5-4 and J is TRBJ2-4, with 7 bases fitting TRBD2. Unmatched junction bases numbered 5, after V lost 4 bases and J lost 4 bases. The germline CDR1 and CDR2 sequences are SGHNT and YYREEE (reference sequence). The CDR3 contains 14 residues.

V gene TRBV5-5 combines with J gene TRBJ2-1; D perhaps matches TRBD2 (5 bases). The germline gives CDR1 SGHKS, CDR2 YYEKEE (reference sequence). The ends were cut back, 4 bases at V and 3 bases at J, with 14 bases in the middle. This CDR3 contains 15 residues. The CDR3 DNA follows: TGTGCCAGCAGCCCGAACCGGGGTAACTACAATGAGCAGTTCTTC. This sequence encodes CASSPNRGNYNEQFF.